This paragraph reports one TCR beta chain. No antigen is known for it. The data belong to a study of cytomegalovirus exposure and HLA in healthy donors. PCR amplification relied on 60 Vbeta primers (plus 13 Jbeta primers). Repertoires were generated with immunoSEQ multiplex PCR, while TCRdb's copy carries only in-frame clones and drops some. The profile shows 170,000 or so clones, more than 60% of them singletons. Regarding the study as a whole: Cytomegalovirus-associated TCR beta chains were listed, numbering 150 to 200. Looking again later, the authors saw that most CMV-associated TCR beta chains seemed HLA-restricted.

Sequences were obtained from PBMCs. The sequence came from a woman aged 30 to 39 in good health and CMV-seronegative.

The CDR3 spells CASSLSQTPYEQYF. The CDR3 region has the DNA TGTGCCAGCAGTTTATCACAGACCCCCTACGAGCAGTACTTC. The chain recombines TRBV28 with TRBJ2-7, with unresolved D. The CDR3 is made up of 14 amino acids. Germline V gives CDR1 MDHEN, CDR2 SYDVKM. V shed 1 base and J shed 2 bases, with 9 bases lying between them.